This TCR beta chain was identified during a study of blood T cell repertoires in COVID-19 (TCRdb year 2020). General notes on the study: Samples from collaborators originated in the United States, Italy and Spain and spanned both the acute and convalescent phases of COVID-19. Where HLA class I and class II types were available, the types were taken from metadata supplied by the sample provider, not from assay-based typing. Nearly every sample came with metadata listing a de-identified subject ID, COVID-19 status, age in years and sex. The samples were drawn from the first 160 participants of the ongoing ImmuneRACE study and from about 1,200 subjects provided by 6 global collaborators. The repertoires were released in a freely available public database intended as a resource for research on the immune response to SARS-CoV-2. The dataset comprised deeply sampled blood TCRbeta repertoires from subjects exposed to, actively infected with, or recovered from COVID-19. The prospective study material was composed of cDNA or gDNA derived from T cells, B-cell-depleted T cells, or PBMCs.

The CDR3 has 15 amino acids, counting the end cysteine and phenylalanine. Left in the record is the CDR3 DNA by itself, 45 bases read in frame from the first base. CDR1 and CDR2 are read off the germline V gene as SGHNT and YENEEA. Trimming leaves V shorter by 0 bases and J shorter by 5 bases, with the junction holding 6 bases beyond the gene matches. Each collaborating institution followed its own protocols to collect whole blood in K2EDTA tubes. For TCRbeta analysis, collaborator samples were shipped as frozen whole blood, as isolated PBMCs, or as DNA extracted from either sample type. What the study reported, not specific to this receptor: The quantity of clinical and demographic metadata differed by source and by participant and was supplied without curation.

Concerning this clone: Its cognate antigen has yet to be identified. Base qualities are missing; no much larger clone stands one base away.

TCRbeta CDR3 regions were amplified from genomic DNA by means of the immunoSEQ Assay, a bias-controlled multiplex PCR. From the authors' description of their analysis: The number of nucleated cells in each sample was estimated by amplification of reference gene primers within the assay. To quantify the absolute abundance of each unique TCRbeta CDR3 rearrangement, sequence reads were collapsed and filtered. Productive Simpson clonality was computed per sample as the square root of Simpson's diversity index over productive rearrangements. TCRdb stores this immuneACCESS table with in-frame sequences only. Part of the clones is absent; in the studies checked, under half of the shortfall reflects unresolved V genes, and no reason is known for the rest. The V and J calls and the clone size are those of that table, but D and trimming were determined from the DNA. The sample table shows some 150,000 clones, and 70% to 90% are seen once. The ten largest clones capture 2.5% to 3.5% of the sample.

Here the chain combines TRBV11-3 and TRBJ1-1; TRBD1 matches 7 bases in the middle. Input material: peripheral blood. The TCR originated in a man between 45 and 60 years old with acute or convalescent COVID-19. The CDR3 region: CASSLEAGGGTEAFF. The nucleotide sequence is given as TGTGCCAGCAGCTTAGAGGCAGGGGGTGGGACTGAAGCTTTCTTT.